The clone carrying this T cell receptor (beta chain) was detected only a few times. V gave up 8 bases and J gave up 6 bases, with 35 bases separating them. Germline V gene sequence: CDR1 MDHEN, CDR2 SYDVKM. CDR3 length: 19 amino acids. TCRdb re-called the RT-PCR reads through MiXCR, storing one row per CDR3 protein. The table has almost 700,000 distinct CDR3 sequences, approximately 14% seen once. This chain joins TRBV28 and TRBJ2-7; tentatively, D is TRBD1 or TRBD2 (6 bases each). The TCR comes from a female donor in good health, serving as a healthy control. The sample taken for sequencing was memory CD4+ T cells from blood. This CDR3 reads CASGGLIEGSMDPGGEQYF. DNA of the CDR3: TGTGCCAGCGGGGGCCTTATTGAGGGCTCCATGGACCCCGGGGGCGAGCAGTACTTC.